A single sample gave rise to the 7 T cell receptor beta chains below, sequenced in a study of blood T cell repertoires in COVID-19. TCRdb's table, derived via immunoSEQ multiplex PCR, lists solely in-frame clones and lacks some. The sample lists 250,000 to 350,000 clones, 80% to 90% seen once, with around 4.5% in the top ten. Input material: PBMCs or T cells enriched from blood (not recorded which). These receptor sequences come from a woman in her twenties or thirties who had recovered from COVID-19.

This clone came up once. The gene calls are TRBV19 and TRBJ2-5; 15 nucleotides align to TRBD2. The CDR3 has 16 residues. Germline loops: CDR1 LNHDA, CDR2 SQIVND (reference sequence). Trimming cost V 5 bases and J 1 base; bases outside gene matches: 2. CDR3 in amino acids: CASSPGLAGGQETQYF. Written as DNA, the CDR3 is TGTGCCAGTAGTCCGGGACTAGCGGGGGGCCAAGAGACCCAGTACTTC.

DNA for the CDR3: TGTGCCAGCAGTGAAACGAGGCTAGCAGGTTTTGACGATGAGCAGTTCTTC. Encoded protein: CASSETRLAGFDDEQFF. J is TRBJ2-1 and V is TRBV6-1, with D tentatively TRBD2 (5 bases). CDR1 is MNHNS, CDR2 SASEGT, per germline. Trimming left V 2 bases short and J 8 bases short, with 22 bases between. CDR3 length equals 17 residues.

The chain is built from TRBV11-2 and TRBJ1-2; 8 positions agree with TRBD1. With 1 base clipped from V and 4 bases from J, the junction kept 5 bases outside the gene matches. This CDR3 has 15 residues. Germline assignment: CDR1 SGHAT and CDR2 FQNNGV. Written as DNA, the CDR3 is TGTGCCAGCAGCTTAGGGAGGACAGGGTTCTATGGCTACACCTTC. Protein: CASSLGRTGFYGYTF.

The rearrangement uses TRBV28 and TRBJ1-5; 7 bases match TRBD1. The V gene's germline CDR1 is MDHEN and CDR2 SYDVKM. With V trimmed by 2 bases and J by 2 bases, 6 bases remained unmatched. The CDR3 runs to 16 residues. The CDR3 coding sequence is TGTGCCAGCAGTTTACTGACAGGGCGGGGCAATCAGCCCCAGCATTTT. This sequence encodes CASSLLTGRGNQPQHF.

CDR3 coding DNA: TGTGCCAGCGGCCGGGACAGGGACTACGAGCAGTACTTC. Its protein product is CASGRDRDYEQYF. The rearrangement uses TRBV28 and TRBJ2-7; 9 bases fit TRBD1. The CDR3 sequence is 13 residues long. Unmatched junction bases numbered 5, after V lost 8 bases and J lost 3 bases. The V gene's germline CDR1 is MDHEN and CDR2 SYDVKM.

This chain joins TRBV7-2 and TRBJ2-3, with TRBD2 matching 10 bases. The V gene end was trimmed by 1 base and the J gene end by 8 bases; junction bases not matched to a gene: 9. In germline, CDR1 is SGHTA, CDR2 FQGNSA. CDR3 length equals 16 residues. The DNA for the CDR3 is TGTGCCAGCAGCTTAGTTACTAGCGGGAACCGAGGTACGCAGTATTTT. Protein sequence: CASSLVTSGNRGTQYF.

This clone was seen once. One end of the junction fails to match germline, which may point to a read error. The chain's CDR3 is CASSLKRVGSGF. CDR3 nucleotide sequence: TGTGCCAGCAGTTTAAAACGGGTTGGAAGCGGGTTT. The rearrangement uses TRBV28 and TRBJ1-1; no reliable D call. Germline values: CDR1 MDHEN, CDR2 SYDVKM. The CDR3 covers 12 residues.